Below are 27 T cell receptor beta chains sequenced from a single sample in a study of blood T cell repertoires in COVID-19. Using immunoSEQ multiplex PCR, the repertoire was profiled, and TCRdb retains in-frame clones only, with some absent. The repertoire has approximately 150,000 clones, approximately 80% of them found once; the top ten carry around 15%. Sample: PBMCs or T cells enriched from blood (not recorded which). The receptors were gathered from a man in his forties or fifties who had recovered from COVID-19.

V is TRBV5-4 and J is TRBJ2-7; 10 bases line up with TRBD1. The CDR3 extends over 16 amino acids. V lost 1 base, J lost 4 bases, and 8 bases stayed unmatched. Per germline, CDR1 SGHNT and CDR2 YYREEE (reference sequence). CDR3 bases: TGTGCCAGCAGCTTGCTGGCCGGGACAGGGGTGTACGAGCAGTACTTC. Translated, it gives CASSLLAGTGVYEQYF.

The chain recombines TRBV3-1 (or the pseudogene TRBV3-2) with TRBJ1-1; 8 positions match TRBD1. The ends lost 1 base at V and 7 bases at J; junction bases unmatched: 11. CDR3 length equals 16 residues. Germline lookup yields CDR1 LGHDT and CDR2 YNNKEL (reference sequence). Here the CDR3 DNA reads TGTGCCAGCAGCCAAGGGATCGAGACAGGGGAGGTTGAAGCTTTCTTT. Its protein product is CASSQGIETGEVEAFF.

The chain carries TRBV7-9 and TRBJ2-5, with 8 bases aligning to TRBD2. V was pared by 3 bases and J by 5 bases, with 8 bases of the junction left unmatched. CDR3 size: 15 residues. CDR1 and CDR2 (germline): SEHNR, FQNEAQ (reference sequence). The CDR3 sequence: CASSLAGGVAETQYF. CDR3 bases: TGTGCCAGCAGCTTGGCGGGGGGCGTAGCGGAGACCCAGTACTTC. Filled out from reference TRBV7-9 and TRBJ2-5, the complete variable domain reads DTGVSQNPRHKITKRGQNVTFRCDPISEHNRLYWYRQTLGQGPEFLTYFQNEAQLEKSRLLSDRFSAERPKGSFSTLEIQRTEQGDSAMYLCASSLAGGVAETQYFGPGTRLLVL.

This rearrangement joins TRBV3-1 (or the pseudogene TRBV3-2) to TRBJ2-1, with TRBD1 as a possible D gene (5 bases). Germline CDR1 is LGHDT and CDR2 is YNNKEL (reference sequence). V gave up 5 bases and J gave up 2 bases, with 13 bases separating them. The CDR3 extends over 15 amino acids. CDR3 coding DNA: TGTGCCAGCAGCGCGCCTACAGGAACCTACAATGAGCAGTTCTTC. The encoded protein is CASSAPTGTYNEQFF.

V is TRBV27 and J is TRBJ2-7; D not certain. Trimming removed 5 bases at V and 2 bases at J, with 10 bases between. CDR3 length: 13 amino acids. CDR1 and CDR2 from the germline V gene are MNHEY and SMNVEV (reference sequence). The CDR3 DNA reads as TGTGCCAGCAGTCAGGCCCCCCCCTACGAGCAGTACTTC. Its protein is CASSQAPPYEQYF.

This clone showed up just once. CDR3 bases: TGTGCCAGCAGTTCCGGGACAGGGGGCTTCCATCAGCCCCAGCATTTT. Its protein is CASSSGTGGFHQPQHF. The chain has TRBV28 and TRBJ1-5; 12 positions agree with TRBD1. Germline values: CDR1 MDHEN, CDR2 SYDVKM. V trimming: 4 bases; J trimming: 5 bases; junction bases outside the gene matches: 6. This CDR3 contains 16 residues.

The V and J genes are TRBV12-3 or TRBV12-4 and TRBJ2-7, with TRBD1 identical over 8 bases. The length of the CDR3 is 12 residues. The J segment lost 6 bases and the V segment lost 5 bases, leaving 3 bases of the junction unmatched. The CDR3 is CASSHGTGEQYF. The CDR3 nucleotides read TGTGCCAGCAGTCATGGGACAGGCGAGCAGTACTTC.

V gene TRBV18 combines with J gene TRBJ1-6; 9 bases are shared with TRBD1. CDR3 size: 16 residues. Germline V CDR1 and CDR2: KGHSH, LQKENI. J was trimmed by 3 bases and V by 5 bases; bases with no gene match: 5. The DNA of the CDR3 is TGTGCCAGCTCATCCGGGACAGGGATCTATAATTCACCCCTCCACTTT. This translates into CASSSGTGIYNSPLHF.

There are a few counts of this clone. The CDR3 is CASSSDGPGLTSGNTIYF. CDR3 DNA: TGCGCCAGCAGCTCAGATGGGCCAGGGTTGACCTCTGGAAACACCATATATTTT. The gene calls are TRBV5-1 and TRBJ1-3, with D perhaps TRBD1 (5 bases). CDR1 is SGHRS and CDR2 is YFSETQ in the germline V gene. The CDR3 is made up of 18 amino acids. Trimming took off 3 bases at V and 0 bases at J, with 19 bases between the two ends.

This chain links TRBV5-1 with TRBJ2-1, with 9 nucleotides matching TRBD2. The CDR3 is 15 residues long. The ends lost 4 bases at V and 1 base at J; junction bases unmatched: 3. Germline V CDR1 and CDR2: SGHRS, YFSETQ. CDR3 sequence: CASSRTSGSYNEQFF. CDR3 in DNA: TGCGCCAGCAGCCGTACTAGCGGGTCCTACAATGAGCAGTTCTTC.

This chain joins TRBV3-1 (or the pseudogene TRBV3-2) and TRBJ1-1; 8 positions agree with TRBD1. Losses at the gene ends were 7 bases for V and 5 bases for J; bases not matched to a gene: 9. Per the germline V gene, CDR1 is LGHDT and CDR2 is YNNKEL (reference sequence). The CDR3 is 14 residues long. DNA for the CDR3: TGTGCCAGCAACAGACAGGGGTCGAGTACTGAAGCTTTCTTT. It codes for CASNRQGSSTEAFF.

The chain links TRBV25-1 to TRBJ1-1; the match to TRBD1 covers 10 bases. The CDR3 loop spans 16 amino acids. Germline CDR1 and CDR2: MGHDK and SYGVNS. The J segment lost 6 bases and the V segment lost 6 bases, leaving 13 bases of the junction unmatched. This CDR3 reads CASRDARTGGLAEAFF. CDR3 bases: TGTGCCAGCAGAGACGCCCGGACAGGGGGTTTGGCTGAAGCTTTCTTT.

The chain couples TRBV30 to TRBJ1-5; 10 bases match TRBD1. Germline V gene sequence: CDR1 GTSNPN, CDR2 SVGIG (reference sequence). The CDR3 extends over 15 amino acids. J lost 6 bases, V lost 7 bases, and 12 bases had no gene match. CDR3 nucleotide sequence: TGTGCCTTGACAGGGGGCGCATGGGGAGGTCAGCCCCAGCATTTT. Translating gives CALTGGAWGGQPQHF.

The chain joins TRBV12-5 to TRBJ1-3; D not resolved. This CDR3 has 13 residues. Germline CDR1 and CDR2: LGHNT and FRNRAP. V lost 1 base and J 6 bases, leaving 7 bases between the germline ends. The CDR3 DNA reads TGTGCTAGTGGTTTGGCGCAGGAAAACACCATATATTTT. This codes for CASGLAQENTIYF.

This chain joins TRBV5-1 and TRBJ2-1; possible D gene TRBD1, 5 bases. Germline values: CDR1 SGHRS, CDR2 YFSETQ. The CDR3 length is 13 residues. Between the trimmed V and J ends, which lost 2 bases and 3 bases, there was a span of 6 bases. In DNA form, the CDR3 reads TGCGCCAGCAGCTTTGACAGCTACAATGAGCAGTTCTTC. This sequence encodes CASSFDSYNEQFF.

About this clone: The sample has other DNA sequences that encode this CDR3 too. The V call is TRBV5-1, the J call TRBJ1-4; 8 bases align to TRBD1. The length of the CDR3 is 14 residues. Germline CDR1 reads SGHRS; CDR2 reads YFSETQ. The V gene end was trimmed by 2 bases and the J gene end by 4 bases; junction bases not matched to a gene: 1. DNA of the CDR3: TGCGCCAGCAGCTTCGGACAGGGTAATGAAAAACTGTTTTTT. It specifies CASSFGQGNEKLFF.

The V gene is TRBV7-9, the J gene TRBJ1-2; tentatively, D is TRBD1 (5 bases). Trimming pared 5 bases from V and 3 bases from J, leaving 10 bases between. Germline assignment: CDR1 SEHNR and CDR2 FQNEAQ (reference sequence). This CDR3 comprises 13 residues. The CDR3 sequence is CASSRQLDYGYTF. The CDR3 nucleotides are TGTGCCAGCAGCAGACAGCTAGACTATGGCTACACCTTC.

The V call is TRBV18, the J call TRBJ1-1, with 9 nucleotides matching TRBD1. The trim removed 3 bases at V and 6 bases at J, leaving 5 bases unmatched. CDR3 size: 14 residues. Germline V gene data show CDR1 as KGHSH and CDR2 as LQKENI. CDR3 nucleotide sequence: TGTGCCAGCTCACCGGGGACAGGGATTGCTGAAGCTTTCTTT. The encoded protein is CASSPGTGIAEAFF.

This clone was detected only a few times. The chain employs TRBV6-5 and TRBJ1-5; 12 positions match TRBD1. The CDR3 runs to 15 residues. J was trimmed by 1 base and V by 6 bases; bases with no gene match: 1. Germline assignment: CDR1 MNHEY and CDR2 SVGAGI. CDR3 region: CASRGTGGSNQPQHF. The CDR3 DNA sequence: TGTGCCAGCAGGGGGACAGGGGGCAGCAATCAGCCCCAGCATTTT.

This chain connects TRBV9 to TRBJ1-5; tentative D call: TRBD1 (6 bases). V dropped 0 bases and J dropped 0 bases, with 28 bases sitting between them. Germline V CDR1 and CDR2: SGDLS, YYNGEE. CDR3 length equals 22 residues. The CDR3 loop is CASSVATGLQGPLCNSNQPQHF. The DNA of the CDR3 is TGTGCCAGCAGCGTAGCTACTGGGTTGCAGGGGCCGCTGTGCAATAGCAATCAGCCCCAGCATTTT. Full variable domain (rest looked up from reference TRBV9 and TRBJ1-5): DSGVTQTPKHLITATGQRVTLRCSPRSGDLSVYWYQQSLDQGLQFLIQYYNGEERAKGNILERFSAQQFPDLHSELNLSSLELGDSALYFCASSVATGLQGPLCNSNQPQHFGDGTRLSIL.

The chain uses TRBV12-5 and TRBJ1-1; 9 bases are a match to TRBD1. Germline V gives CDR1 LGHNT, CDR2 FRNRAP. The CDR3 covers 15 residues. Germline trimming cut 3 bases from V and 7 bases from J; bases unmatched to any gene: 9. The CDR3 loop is CASGLGYGQGIEAFF. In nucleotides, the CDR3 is TGTGCTAGTGGTTTAGGGTATGGACAGGGGATTGAAGCTTTCTTT.

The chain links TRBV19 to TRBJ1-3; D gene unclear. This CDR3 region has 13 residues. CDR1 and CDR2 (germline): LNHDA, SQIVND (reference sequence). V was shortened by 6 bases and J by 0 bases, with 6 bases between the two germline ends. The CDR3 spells CASSMSSGNTIYF. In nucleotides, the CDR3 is TGTGCCAGTAGCATGAGCTCTGGAAACACCATATATTTT.

CDR3 bases: TGTGCCAGCAGCCCTAAACAGAGCTCCTATAATTCACCCCTCCACTTT. Its protein is CASSPKQSSYNSPLHF. The rearrangement links TRBV3-1 (or the pseudogene TRBV3-2) to TRBJ1-6; D not resolved. Germline values: CDR1 LGHDT, CDR2 YNNKEL (reference sequence). There are 16 residues in the CDR3. Trimming took off 4 bases at V and 0 bases at J, with 10 bases between the two ends.

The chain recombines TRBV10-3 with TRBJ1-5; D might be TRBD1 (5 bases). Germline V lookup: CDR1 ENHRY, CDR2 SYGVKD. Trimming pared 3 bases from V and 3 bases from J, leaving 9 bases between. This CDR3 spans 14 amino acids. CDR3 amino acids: CAISENRINQPQHF. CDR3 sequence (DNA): TGTGCCATCAGTGAAAACAGGATCAATCAGCCCCAGCATTTT.

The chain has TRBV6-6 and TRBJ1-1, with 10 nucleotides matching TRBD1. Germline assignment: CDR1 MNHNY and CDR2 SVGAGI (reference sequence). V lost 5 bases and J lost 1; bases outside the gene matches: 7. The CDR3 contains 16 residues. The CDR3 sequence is CASSGLDRGKNTEAFF. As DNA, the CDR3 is TGTGCCAGCAGTGGATTGGACAGGGGGAAGAACACTGAAGCTTTCTTT.

The CDR3 here is CASSQDRGRLTDTQYF. The CDR3 DNA reads as TGTGCCAGCAGCCAAGACAGGGGGCGCCTCACAGATACGCAGTATTTT. The chain carries TRBV3-1 (or the pseudogene TRBV3-2) and TRBJ2-3; 8 positions match TRBD1. Germline loops: CDR1 LGHDT, CDR2 YNNKEL (reference sequence). Trimming took 0 bases from V and 2 from J; bases not matched to a gene: 4. The CDR3 contains 16 residues.

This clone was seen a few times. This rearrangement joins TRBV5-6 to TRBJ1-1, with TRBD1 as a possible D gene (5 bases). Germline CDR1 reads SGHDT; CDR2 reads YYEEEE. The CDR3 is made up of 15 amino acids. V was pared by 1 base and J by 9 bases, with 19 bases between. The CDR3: CASSLFDRSPPQAFF. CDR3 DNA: TGTGCCAGCAGCTTGTTTGACAGATCACCTCCACAAGCTTTCTTT.